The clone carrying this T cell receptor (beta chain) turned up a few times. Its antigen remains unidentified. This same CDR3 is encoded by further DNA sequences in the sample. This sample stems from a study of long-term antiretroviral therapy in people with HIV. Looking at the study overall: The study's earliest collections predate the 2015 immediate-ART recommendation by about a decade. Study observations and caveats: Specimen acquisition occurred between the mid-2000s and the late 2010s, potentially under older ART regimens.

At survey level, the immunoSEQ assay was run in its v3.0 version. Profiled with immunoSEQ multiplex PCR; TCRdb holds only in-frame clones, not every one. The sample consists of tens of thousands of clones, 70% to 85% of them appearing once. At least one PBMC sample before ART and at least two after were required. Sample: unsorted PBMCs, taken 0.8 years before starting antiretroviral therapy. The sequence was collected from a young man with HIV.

CDR3 sequence reads: CASSLGNSGANVLTF. Written as DNA, the CDR3 is TGTGCCAGCAGCTTGGGGAACTCTGGGGCCAACGTCCTGACTTTC. The chain uses TRBV5-6 and TRBJ2-6; D gene unclear. V was trimmed by 0 bases and J by 0 bases, leaving 4 bases between them. Germline-derived CDR1 and CDR2 are SGHDT and YYEEEE. CDR3 length: 15 amino acids.